The 10 T cell receptor beta chains listed next were all sequenced from one sample in a study of T-cell reconstitution after alpha-beta-depleted transplantation in children. The authors prepared the TCRbeta library with unique molecular identifiers. One entry per CDR3 protein results from TCRdb running MiXCR on the PCR reads. The sample holds about 980,000 distinct CDR3 sequences, 25% to 35% seen once. The source material was PBMCs, mostly from graft donor cells, sampled 360 days after TCRalphabeta/CD19-depleted stem cell transplant. The receptor source for this set is a boy less than two years old who had a stem cell transplant for SCID, so the T cells may come from the graft donor.

The chain recombines TRBV6-1 with TRBJ1-6, with 7 bases lining up with TRBD1. CDR1 is MNHNS, CDR2 SASEGT, per germline. This CDR3 spans 18 amino acids. The V gene end was trimmed by 2 bases and the J gene end by 8 bases; junction bases not matched to a gene: 15. CDR3 DNA: TGTGCCAGCAGTGAAATTTATTTCAGCGGACAGGCATATTCACCCCTCCACTTT. Protein: CASSEIYFSGQAYSPLHF.

This clonotype occurred a few times. The chain carries TRBV4-1 and TRBJ2-1, with 10 nucleotides matching TRBD1. V was clipped by 3 bases and J by 4 bases; unmatched bases: 3. This CDR3 is 15 amino acids long. Germline V gene data show CDR1 as MGHRA and CDR2 as YSYEKL. The DNA for the CDR3 is TGCGCCAGCAGCCATGGGGACAGGGGATACAATGAGCAGTTCTTC. Translated: CASSHGDRGYNEQFF.

J is TRBJ2-7 and V is TRBV5-1, with 7 positions matching TRBD1. Germline CDR1 and CDR2: SGHRS and YFSETQ. CDR3 length equals 15 residues. The ends lost 5 bases at V and 0 bases at J; junction bases unmatched: 8. The CDR3 region has the DNA TGCGCCAGCAGGGAATCCGGGACAGCCTCCTACGAGCAGTACTTC. Amino acid sequence: CASRESGTASYEQYF.

V gene TRBV12-3 or TRBV12-4 combines with J gene TRBJ2-1; no clear D. The CDR3 is made up of 15 amino acids. Trimming removed 6 bases from V and 4 bases from J, with 16 bases in between. CDR3 in DNA: TGTGCCAGCAGCCCGGGCCTCCAATGGTACAATGAGCAGTTCTTC. Its protein is CASSPGLQWYNEQFF.

The rearrangement links TRBV29-1 to TRBJ1-1; TRBD1 might be the D (6 bases). The germline V and J ends were trimmed by 3 bases and 11 bases, with 13 bases remaining between them. CDR3 length: 11 amino acids. The germline V gene encodes CDR1 SQVTM and CDR2 ANQGSEA. For the CDR3, the DNA is TGCAGCGTTGATAAGGGGGGTTGGGCTTTCTTT. Translation: CSVDKGGWAFF.

The chain employs TRBV12-3 or TRBV12-4 and TRBJ1-1; D call uncertain. Trimming left V 7 bases short and J 1 base short, with 10 bases between. The CDR3 spans 13 residues. CDR3 sequence: CASILSTNTEAFF. The CDR3 coding sequence is TGTGCCAGCATACTAAGCACGAACACTGAAGCTTTCTTT.

CDR3 protein: CASRKTVRPTGINEKLFF. The CDR3 DNA is TGTGCCAGCAGAAAAACCGTCCGCCCAACAGGGATTAATGAAAAACTGTTTTTT. The genes are TRBV12-3 or TRBV12-4 and TRBJ1-4; a possible D gene is TRBD1 (6 bases). V lost 6 bases, J lost 4 bases, and 24 bases lay in between. This CDR3 is 18 amino acids long.

This clonotype was detected a few times. V usage is TRBV4-1 and J usage is TRBJ2-5; TRBD1 aligns across 7 bases. The trim removed 0 bases at V and 8 bases at J, leaving 9 bases unmatched. Germline loops: CDR1 MGHRA, CDR2 YSYEKL. The CDR3 has 15 residues. CDR3 nucleotides: TGCGCCAGCAGCCAAGATCCCACAGGGGTAGGAACCCAGTACTTC. Translating it yields CASSQDPTGVGTQYF.

The chain has TRBV5-1 and TRBJ2-3; the D gene is possibly TRBD2 (5 bases). V dropped 4 bases and J dropped 4 bases, with 13 bases sitting between them. This CDR3 spans 14 amino acids. In germline, CDR1 is SGHRS, CDR2 YFSETQ. In DNA, the CDR3 is TGCGCCAGCAGCCCCCACGGCGGGCCAGATACGCAGTATTTT. Translating gives CASSPHGGPDTQYF.

This rearrangement joins TRBV12-3 or TRBV12-4 to TRBJ2-2; 9 bases agree with TRBD1. The ends lost 6 bases at V and 5 bases at J; junction bases unmatched: 7. The CDR3 has 15 amino acids. For the CDR3, the DNA is TGTGCCAGCAGACCTCGACAGGGGGGGACCGGGGAGCTGTTTTTT. It yields the protein CASRPRQGGTGELFF.